The next 32 T cell receptor beta chains were all read from a single sample in a study of cytomegalovirus exposure and HLA in healthy donors. 60 Vbeta and 13 Jbeta primers were used in PCR. Some clones are missing from TCRdb's copy, which holds only in-frame ones; the method was immunoSEQ multiplex PCR. This table holds 100,000 to 150,000 clones, around 80% found once. Source material: PBMCs. The receptors were sampled from a female donor in good health and CMV-seronegative.

The chain couples TRBV7-9 to TRBJ2-4; D is possibly TRBD1 (8 bases). Germline V gene sequence: CDR1 SEHNR, CDR2 FQNEAQ (reference sequence). The length of the CDR3 is 14 residues. Trimming took off 3 bases at V and 7 bases at J, with 13 bases between the two ends. CDR3 in DNA: TGTGCCAGCAGCTTGGACAGGGAGGGGAACATTCAGTACTTC. Its protein is CASSLDREGNIQYF.

The CDR3 coding sequence is TGTGCCAGCAGATTCAGACAGGATAACACCGGGGAGCTGTTTTTT. It is translated as CASRFRQDNTGELFF. The chain recombines TRBV5-8 with TRBJ2-2; D might be TRBD1 (6 bases). Deletions cut 5 bases from V and 2 bases from J, with 13 bases between. CDR3 size: 15 residues. Germline CDR1 reads SGHTS; CDR2 reads YDEGEE.

This chain links TRBV10-2 with TRBJ1-5; D may be TRBD1 (6 bases). V was pared by 2 bases and J by 0 bases, with 14 bases between. The CDR3 length is 17 residues. Germline values: CDR1 WSHSY, CDR2 SAAADI. The CDR3, as DNA: TGCGCCAGCAGTGAGGCGGACAGTTACAATAGCAATCAGCCCCAGCATTTT. It specifies CASSEADSYNSNQPQHF.

Here the CDR3 DNA reads TGTGCCAGCAGACTCCATGGGGCGGGAGTTGGAGAGCAGTACTTC. Protein product: CASRLHGAGVGEQYF. V is TRBV7-2 and J is TRBJ2-7, with 7 bases lining up with TRBD2. CDR1 and CDR2 (germline): SGHTA, FQGNSA. This CDR3 contains 15 residues. V shed 6 bases, J shed 7 bases, and the junction held 15 bases outside the gene matches.

The chain couples TRBV18 to TRBJ2-6, with D unclear. Germline CDR1 is KGHSH and CDR2 is LQKENI. The CDR3 has 15 residues. V gave up 2 bases and J gave up 0 bases, with 5 bases separating them. The CDR3, as DNA: TGTGCCAGCTCACCATCTATCTCTGGGGCCAACGTCCTGACTTTC. This codes for CASSPSISGANVLTF. Full variable domain (outside the CDR3, taken from reference TRBV18 and TRBJ2-6): NAGVMQNPRHLVRRRGQEARLRCSPMKGHSHVYWYRQLPEEGLKFMVYLQKENIIDESGMPKERFSAEFPKEGPSILRIQQVVRGDSAAYFCASSPSISGANVLTFGAGSRLTVL.

This clone was counted a few times. This chain joins TRBV4-2 and TRBJ2-5, with D maybe TRBD1 (6 bases). Gene TRBJ2-7 matches the end of the DNA better, so the J call may be wrong. CDR3 length: 13 amino acids. The germline V gene has CDR1 LGHNA and CDR2 YNFKEQ. CDR3 amino acids: CASSRDKAYEQYF. The CDR3 nucleotides are TGTGCCAGCAGCCGGGACAAAGCCTACGAGCAGTACTTC.

This sequence joins TRBV2 and TRBJ2-3, with 9 bases that match TRBD2. The J segment lost 2 bases and the V segment lost 7 bases, leaving 4 bases of the junction unmatched. In germline, CDR1 is SNHLY, CDR2 FYNNEI. The CDR3 runs to 14 residues. DNA for the CDR3: TGTGCCAGCAACCTAGCGGGGAACACAGATACGCAGTATTTT. The encoded protein is CASNLAGNTDTQYF.

The chain recombines TRBV15 with TRBJ2-1, with TRBD1 identical over 9 bases. The CDR3 contains 18 residues. The germline CDR1 and CDR2 sequences are LNHNV and YYDKDF (reference sequence). V was clipped by 3 bases and J by 0 bases; unmatched bases: 9. Here the CDR3 reads CATSSLTGGQSSYNEQFF. CDR3 sequence (DNA): TGTGCCACCAGCAGTTTAACAGGGGGCCAAAGCTCCTACAATGAGCAGTTCTTC.

The chain couples TRBV19 to TRBJ1-2; D may be TRBD1 (6 bases). Between the trimmed V and J ends, which lost 3 bases and 8 bases, there was a span of 19 bases. The CDR3 extends over 15 amino acids. Germline V gives CDR1 LNHDA, CDR2 SQIVND (reference sequence). CDR3 nucleotides: TGTGCCAGTAGTATGATTTCAGGGGACATCGAGGGCTACACCTTC. The encoded protein is CASSMISGDIEGYTF.

The rearrangement uses TRBV30 and TRBJ1-2; no firm D call. In germline, CDR1 is GTSNPN, CDR2 SVGIG (reference sequence). This CDR3 is built from 13 residues. Trimming cost V 1 base and J 3 bases, with 9 bases left between them. CDR3 sequence (DNA): TGTGCCTGGAGTGAGAGGTCCCACTATGGCTACACCTTC. It is translated as CAWSERSHYGYTF. The complete variable domain, with remaining parts taken from reference TRBV30 and TRBJ1-2, reads SQTIHQWPATLVQPVGSPLSLECTVEGTSNPNLYWYRQAAGRGLQLLFYSVGIGQISSEVPQNLSASRPQDRQFILSSKKLLLSDSGFYLCAWSERSHYGYTFGSGTRLTVV.

The rearrangement uses TRBV6-4 and TRBJ1-2, with 7 bases aligning to TRBD1. Germline V gene lookup returns CDR1 MRHNA and CDR2 SNTAGT. The CDR3 is 14 amino acids. The J segment lost 2 bases and the V segment lost 0 bases, leaving 0 bases of the junction unmatched. The CDR3 region has the DNA TGTGCCAGCAGTGACTCGGGACAGAACTATGGCTACACCTTC. It codes for CASSDSGQNYGYTF.

As to this clone: Other DNA variants within this sample encode the same CDR3. In DNA, the CDR3 is TGTGCCAGCAGTAGCGGGACAGGGGCCTACGAGCAGTACTTC. Its protein is CASSSGTGAYEQYF. The gene calls are TRBV28 and TRBJ2-7; TRBD1 matches at 10 bases. With V trimmed by 5 bases and J by 2 bases, 3 bases remained unmatched. The CDR3 has 14 amino acids. Germline CDR1 MDHEN, CDR2 SYDVKM.

The V and J genes are TRBV10-2 and TRBJ1-2; possible D gene TRBD1, 6 bases. The CDR3 is 14 amino acids. Deletions cut 5 bases from V and 2 bases from J, with 12 bases between. Germline V gene lookup returns CDR1 WSHSY and CDR2 SAAADI. CDR3 nucleotide sequence: TGCGCCAGCAGTCCCGGGACATTGAACTATGGCTACACCTTC. Protein product: CASSPGTLNYGYTF.

The chain joins TRBV5-1 to TRBJ2-1; 7 nucleotides agree with TRBD2. This CDR3 spans 17 amino acids. J was trimmed by 8 bases and V by 0 bases; bases with no gene match: 14. Germline CDR1 is SGHRS and CDR2 is YFSETQ. The CDR3 DNA reads TGCGCCAGCAGCTTGGCAGCTACTCGCGGGAGTTTAGATGAGCAGTTCTTC. It codes for CASSLAATRGSLDEQFF.

The V gene is TRBV5-1, the J gene TRBJ2-1; TRBD1 aligns across 7 bases. Trimming cost V 2 bases and J 2 bases; bases outside gene matches: 4. CDR1 SGHRS and CDR2 YFSETQ come from the germline V gene. The CDR3 runs 15 residues. CDR3 bases: TGCGCCAGCAGCTTTACAGGGGAGACCTACAATGAGCAGTTCTTC. This codes for CASSFTGETYNEQFF.

The chain carries TRBV30 and TRBJ2-7; 9 positions match TRBD2. The germline V gene encodes CDR1 GTSNPN and CDR2 SVGIG (reference sequence). The CDR3 contains 14 residues. For the CDR3, the DNA is TGTGTCCCCGCGTGTAGCGGGAGTAGGTACGAGCAGTACTTC. It codes for CVPACSGSRYEQYF.

The genes are TRBV27 and TRBJ1-1, with D tentatively TRBD1 (5 bases). The CDR3 consists of 13 residues. V was shortened by 6 bases and J by 4 bases, with 12 bases between the two germline ends. Germline assignment: CDR1 MNHEY and CDR2 SMNVEV (reference sequence). DNA for the CDR3: TGTGCCAGCAGCTACCAGGGTGGCACTGAAGCTTTCTTT. Encoded protein: CASSYQGGTEAFF.

This chain links TRBV6-4 with TRBJ2-3; 12 bases match TRBD2. Per germline, CDR1 MRHNA and CDR2 SNTAGT. Unmatched junction bases numbered 0, after V lost 4 bases and J lost 4 bases. The CDR3 is made up of 14 amino acids. DNA for the CDR3: TGTGCCAGCAGTGGACTAGCGGGAGCAGATACGCAGTATTTT. Translating it yields CASSGLAGADTQYF.

The rearrangement joins TRBV5-6 to TRBJ1-1; weak D call: TRBD1 (5 bases). The CDR3 spans 13 residues. V lost 3 bases to trimming and J lost 4 bases, with 10 bases between them. Germline-derived CDR1 and CDR2 are SGHDT and YYEEEE. In DNA, the CDR3 is TGTGCCAGCAGCTGGACACTCAGCACTGAAGCTTTCTTT. Translation gives CASSWTLSTEAFF.

The chain has TRBV4-2 and TRBJ2-5; 8 positions agree with TRBD2. The J call may be incorrect, as the DNA end agrees better with TRBJ2-7. Germline V gene data show CDR1 as LGHNA and CDR2 as YNFKEQ. CDR3 length: 20 amino acids. For the CDR3, the DNA is TGTGCCAGCAGCCAAGCTCCCCCTACGGGGCTAGCGGGCGAGACCTACGAGCAGTACTTC. Its protein product is CASSQAPPTGLAGETYEQYF.

This clone was counted once. The rearrangement joins TRBV6-1 to TRBJ2-7; 9 bases are a match to TRBD1. Germline assignment: CDR1 MNHNS and CDR2 SASEGT. V lost 9 bases to trimming and J lost 1 base; unmatched junction nucleotides: 7. This CDR3 contains 14 residues. CDR3 DNA: TGTGCCAGTCTCCGGGACAGGGTATCCTACGAGCAGTACTTC. This codes for CASLRDRVSYEQYF.

Written as DNA, the CDR3 is TGTGCCAGCAGCCAACCCCCGGGATTGCTGTTTTTT. As protein: CASSQPPGLLFF. J is TRBJ2-2 and V is TRBV7-8; perhaps TRBD2 as D (5 bases). Germline CDR1 reads SGHVS; CDR2 reads FQNEAQ. The V gene lost 5 bases and the J gene lost 13 bases, with 14 bases spanning the gap. This CDR3 has 12 amino acids.

The chain combines TRBV28 with TRBJ2-7; D is perhaps TRBD1 (5 bases). The germline CDR1 and CDR2 sequences are MDHEN and SYDVKM. Trimming removed 3 bases at V and 2 bases at J, with 14 bases between. The CDR3 extends over 15 amino acids. CDR3 DNA: TGTGCCAGCAGTTTGAAGGGGCCCCTCCCCTACGAGCAGTACTTC. Protein product: CASSLKGPLPYEQYF.

This chain joins TRBV20-1 and TRBJ2-5; weak D call: TRBD2 (6 bases). CDR1 DFQATT and CDR2 SNEGSKA come from the germline V gene (reference sequence). Trimming cost V 5 bases and J 7 bases, with 11 bases left between them. This CDR3 has 11 amino acids. CDR3 in amino acids: CSAWGGLTQYF. The CDR3 coding sequence is TGCAGTGCTTGGGGAGGTCTGACCCAGTACTTC.

V and J are TRBV11-1 and TRBJ1-5; no definite D call. V shed 5 bases and J shed 5 bases, with 10 bases lying between them. Per the germline V gene, CDR1 is SGHAT and CDR2 is FQDESV (reference sequence). The CDR3 has 13 residues. The CDR3 nucleotides read TGTGCCAGCAGCACACAGCGGGATCAGCCCCAGCATTTT. It is translated as CASSTQRDQPQHF.

The count of this clone is one. The chain combines TRBV18 with TRBJ2-3, with D perhaps TRBD2 (6 bases). The CDR3 length is 15 residues. Germline-derived CDR1 and CDR2 are KGHSH and LQKENI. Trimming cost V 6 bases and J 3 bases, with 16 bases left between them. The CDR3 DNA is TGTGCCAGCTCTTTAGGGGCGGGAACTACAGATACGCAGTATTTT. It is translated as CASSLGAGTTDTQYF.

The sample holds one count of this clone. The CDR3 here is CASSQDVGRAEEKLFF. CDR3 coding DNA: TGTGCCAGCAGCCAAGATGTCGGCAGGGCGGAGGAAAAACTGTTTTTT. The gene calls are TRBV4-2 and TRBJ1-4; D is perhaps TRBD1 (5 bases). The V end was cut by 0 bases, the J end by 8 bases, with 16 bases between. Looked up from germline, CDR1 is LGHNA and CDR2 is YNFKEQ. This CDR3 has 16 residues.

This sequence joins TRBV7-8 and TRBJ2-7, with TRBD2 matching 10 bases. Unmatched junction bases numbered 7, after V lost 5 bases and J lost 3 bases. CDR1 is SGHVS, CDR2 FQNEAQ, per germline. The CDR3 length is 15 residues. As DNA, the CDR3 is TGTGCCAGCAGCCCCCTAGCGGGAGAGGACTACGAGCAGTACTTC. Translated: CASSPLAGEDYEQYF.

This clone was recorded a few times. The chain recombines TRBV9 with TRBJ1-4; D gene ambiguous. Germline loops: CDR1 SGDLS, CDR2 YYNGEE. V dropped 4 bases and J dropped 7 bases, with 17 bases sitting between them. The CDR3 extends over 15 amino acids. The CDR3 bases are TGTGCCAGCAGCAGAACTCCCGAGGGCACTGAAAAACTGTTTTTT. Translating it yields CASSRTPEGTEKLFF.

The V gene is TRBV27, the J gene TRBJ1-2, with D perhaps TRBD1 (5 bases). The V end was cut by 2 bases, the J end by 8 bases, with 15 bases between. This CDR3 has 14 amino acids. The germline V gene has CDR1 MNHEY and CDR2 SMNVEV (reference sequence). The CDR3 protein is CASSLKRGWLGYTF. CDR3 DNA sequence: TGTGCCAGCAGTTTAAAAAGGGGCTGGCTAGGCTACACCTTC.

The rearrangement links TRBV30 to TRBJ2-7; 10 bases align to TRBD2. The CDR3 extends over 14 amino acids. Trimming cost V 0 bases and J 5 bases; bases outside gene matches: 4. The germline V gene has CDR1 GTSNPN and CDR2 SVGIG (reference sequence). The CDR3 loop reads CAWSVLAGTHEQYF. CDR3 DNA: TGTGCCTGGAGTGTACTAGCGGGAACGCACGAGCAGTACTTC. The variable domain in full, with the rest retrieved from reference TRBV30 and TRBJ2-7, is SQTIHQWPATLVQPVGSPLSLECTVEGTSNPNLYWYRQAAGRGLQLLFYSVGIGQISSEVPQNLSASRPQDRQFILSSKKLLLSDSGFYLCAWSVLAGTHEQYFGPGTRLTVT.

The gene calls are TRBV18 and TRBJ2-2, with D tentatively TRBD2 (6 bases). The CDR3 totals 16 residues. V lost 3 bases to trimming and J lost 3 bases, with 14 bases between them. The germline CDR1 and CDR2 sequences are KGHSH and LQKENI. CDR3 loop: CASSPGLTGHTGELFF. Written as DNA, the CDR3 is TGTGCCAGCTCACCGGGACTGACGGGACACACCGGGGAGCTGTTTTTT.